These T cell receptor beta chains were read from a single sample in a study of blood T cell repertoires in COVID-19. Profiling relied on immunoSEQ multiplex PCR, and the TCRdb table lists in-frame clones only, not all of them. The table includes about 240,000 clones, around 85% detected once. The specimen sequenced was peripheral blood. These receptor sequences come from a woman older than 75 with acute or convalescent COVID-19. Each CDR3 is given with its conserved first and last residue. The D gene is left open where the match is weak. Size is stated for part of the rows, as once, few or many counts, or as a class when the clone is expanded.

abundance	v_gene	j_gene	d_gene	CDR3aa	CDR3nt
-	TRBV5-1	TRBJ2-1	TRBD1	CASSDRTGIYNEQFF	TGCGCCAGCAGCGACCGGACAGGGATCTACAATGAGCAGTTCTTC
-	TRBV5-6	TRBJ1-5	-	CASSFRAENQPQHF	TGTGCCAGCAGCTTCAGGGCGGAGAATCAGCCCCAGCATTTT
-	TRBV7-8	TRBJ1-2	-	CASSSGRAGNYGYTF	TGTGCCAGCAGCTCCGGCCGGGCGGGCAACTATGGCTACACCTTC
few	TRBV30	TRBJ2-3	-	CAGGGTDTQYF	TGTGCCGGAGGAGGGACAGATACGCAGTATTTT
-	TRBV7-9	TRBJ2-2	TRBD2	CASSLLSGVSTGELFF	TGTGCCAGCAGCTTACTCAGCGGGGTATCTACCGGGGAGCTGTTTTTT
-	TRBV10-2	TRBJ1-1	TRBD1	CASSDPGPGQGTAFF	TGCGCCAGCAGTGACCCCGGACCGGGACAGGGGACAGCTTTCTTT
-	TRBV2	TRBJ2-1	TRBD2	CASRESGGGNEQFF	TGTGCCAGCAGGGAAAGCGGGGGGGGAAATGAGCAGTTCTTC
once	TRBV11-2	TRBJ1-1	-	CASSLDGGGDTEAFF	TGTGCCAGCAGCTTAGACGGGGGGGGTGACACTGAAGCTTTCTTT
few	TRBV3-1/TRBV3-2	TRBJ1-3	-	CASSLQGGGNTIYF	TGTGCCAGCAGCCTCCAGGGAGGTGGAAACACCATATATTTT
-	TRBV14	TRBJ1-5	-	CASSPSRAGSQPQHF	TGTGCCAGCAGCCCATCGCGGGCGGGGAGTCAGCCCCAGCATTTT
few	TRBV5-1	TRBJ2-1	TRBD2	CASSLSGGAFYNEQFF	TGCGCCAGCAGCTTAAGCGGGGGGGCTTTCTACAATGAGCAGTTCTTC
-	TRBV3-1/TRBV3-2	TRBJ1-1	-	CASSRGGTEAFF	TGTGCCAGCAGTCGGGGGGGCACTGAAGCTTTCTTT
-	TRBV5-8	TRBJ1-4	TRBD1	CASSSGTGEYGDEKLFF	TGTGCCAGCAGCTCCGGGACAGGGGAGTATGGTGACGAAAAACTGTTTTTT
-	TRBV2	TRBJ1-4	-	CASSGQQTTNEKLFF	TGTGCCAGCAGTGGCCAACAGACAACTAATGAAAAACTGTTTTTT
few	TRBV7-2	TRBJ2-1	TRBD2	CASSYSSGGSSYNEQFF	TGTGCCAGCAGTTATTCTAGCGGGGGGTCCTCCTACAATGAGCAGTTCTTC
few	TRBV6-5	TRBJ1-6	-	CASSGTLNSPLHF	TGTGCCAGCAGCGGGACTTTAAATTCACCCCTCCACTTT
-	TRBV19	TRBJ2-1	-	CASSPPGNNEQFF	TGTGCCAGTAGTCCCCCAGGTAACAATGAGCAGTTCTTC
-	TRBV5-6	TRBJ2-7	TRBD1	CASSRVRTGQGRNEQYF	TGTGCCAGCAGCCGAGTTCGAACGGGACAGGGGAGAAACGAGCAGTACTTC
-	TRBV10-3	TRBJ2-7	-	CAISEFGNEQYF	TGTGCCATCAGTGAGTTCGGGAACGAGCAGTACTTC
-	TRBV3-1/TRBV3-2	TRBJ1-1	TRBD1	CASSPGQGNTEAFF	TGTGCCAGCAGCCCGGGACAGGGCAACACTGAAGCTTTCTTT
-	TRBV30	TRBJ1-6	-	CAWSGGDSPLHF	TGTGCCTGGAGTGGCGGAGATTCACCCCTCCACTTT
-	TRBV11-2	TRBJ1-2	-	CASSRGGSNYGYTF	TGTGCCAGCAGCCGTGGGGGCAGTAACTATGGCTACACCTTC
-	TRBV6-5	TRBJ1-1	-	CASSPTVNAEAFF	TGTGCCAGCAGTCCCACAGTGAACGCTGAAGCTTTCTTT
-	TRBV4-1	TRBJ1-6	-	CASSQDKGSSSYNSPLHF	TGCGCCAGCAGCCAAGATAAGGGGTCGAGCTCCTATAATTCACCCCTCCACTTT
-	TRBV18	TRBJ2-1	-	CASSPASYNEQFF	TGTGCCAGCTCACCAGCCAGCTACAATGAGCAGTTCTTC
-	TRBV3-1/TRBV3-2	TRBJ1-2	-	CASSQGHGGPGYGYTF	TGTGCCAGCAGCCAAGGCCACGGGGGGCCGGGCTATGGCTACACCTTC
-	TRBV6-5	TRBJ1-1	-	CASSFQWGGTEAFF	TGTGCCAGCAGTTTCCAGTGGGGGGGGACTGAAGCTTTCTTT